What follows is one TCR beta chain and its context. Sequencing was performed with immunoSEQ multiplex PCR; in TCRdb, only in-frame clones are kept and a portion is missing. Altogether tens of thousands of clones are present, around 91% being singletons, with the ten largest covering more than 15%. The data derive from a study of OX40 agonist ivuxolimab in advanced cancers. Study as a whole: While on treatment, patients had intravenous ivuxolimab at 0.01 to 10 mg/kg every 2 weeks. From about 23 to 85 years was the age range, with a mean of 60 years, and roughly 83% were male.

The CDR3 has 13 amino acids. V lost 5 bases and J 10 bases, leaving 14 bases between the germline ends. Germline assignment: CDR1 ENHRY and CDR2 SYGVKD. The source was CD4+ or CD8+ T cells sorted from blood, collected in a trial of the OX40 agonist ivuxolimab. The chain couples TRBV10-3 to TRBJ1-4, with D perhaps matching TRBD1 (5 bases). The receptor's source is an adult with an advanced solid tumor such as melanoma, head and neck, liver or kidney cancer. The CDR3 region is CAISRDGDGKLFF. Here the CDR3 DNA reads TGTGCCATCAGTCGGGACGGAGATGGAAAACTGTTTTTT.